Shown below are 9 T cell receptor beta chains from a single sample sequenced in a study of blood T cell repertoires in COVID-19. The protocol was immunoSEQ multiplex PCR, while the TCRdb copy is restricted to in-frame clones and leaves out a portion. The sample lists around 150,000 clones, approximately 88% occurring once. Sequenced sample: PBMCs or T cells enriched from blood (not recorded which). These receptors all come from a woman aged 55-75 years who had recovered from COVID-19.

The V call is TRBV7-8, the J call TRBJ2-5, with D unresolved. Germline V lookup: CDR1 SGHVS, CDR2 FQNEAQ. Trimming stripped 7 bases from V and 0 bases from J, with 6 bases between. The CDR3 runs to 12 residues. DNA of the CDR3: TGTGCCAGCAATAACAACCAAGAGACCCAGTACTTC. Translated, it gives CASNNNQETQYF.

This clone has a handful of counts. The gene calls are TRBV18 and TRBJ1-5; TRBD1 agrees at 11 bases. Germline V CDR1 and CDR2: KGHSH, LQKENI. The CDR3 covers 17 residues. V lost 4 bases to trimming and J lost 3 bases; unmatched junction nucleotides: 8. CDR3 amino acids: CASSLLGQGASNQPQHF. The CDR3, as DNA: TGTGCCAGCTCACTGCTCGGACAGGGGGCTTCCAATCAGCCCCAGCATTTT.

The gene calls are TRBV6-5 and TRBJ1-1, with 7 bases aligning to TRBD1. The CDR3 loop spans 14 amino acids. Germline loops: CDR1 MNHEY, CDR2 SVGAGI. V shed 7 bases, J shed 0 bases, and the junction held 5 bases outside the gene matches. The CDR3: CASTSGQMNTEAFF. In DNA, the CDR3 is TGTGCCAGCACGTCGGGACAGATGAACACTGAAGCTTTCTTT.

The rearrangement joins TRBV9 to TRBJ2-7, with D maybe TRBD1 (7 bases). CDR1 and CDR2 from the germline V gene are SGDLS and YYNGEE. The CDR3 consists of 15 residues. The V end was cut by 4 bases, the J end by 5 bases, with 19 bases between. The CDR3 DNA follows: TGTGCCAGCAGCCCACGGTTAGGAGGGGGCCACGAGCAGTACTTC. This translates into CASSPRLGGGHEQYF.

This clone was counted only a few times. This sequence joins TRBV12-3 or TRBV12-4 and TRBJ2-1; D ambiguous. With 6 bases removed from V and 7 bases from J, the gap between germline ends came to 13 bases. This CDR3 region has 13 residues. The chain's CDR3 is CASSPRLWNEQFF. CDR3 bases: TGTGCCAGCAGCCCCCGGTTGTGGAATGAGCAGTTCTTC.

V gene TRBV4-1 combines with J gene TRBJ1-4; D uncertain. CDR3 size: 11 residues. The V gene's germline CDR1 is MGHRA and CDR2 YSYEKL. V was clipped by 3 bases and J by 8 bases, with 4 bases between them. The CDR3 sequence is CASSQEEKLFF. Written as DNA, the CDR3 is TGCGCCAGCAGCCAGGAGGAAAAACTGTTTTTT.

The chain is built from TRBV20-1 and TRBJ1-1; D gene unclear. The V end lost 6 bases, the J end lost 6 bases, and 11 bases lay between the germline ends. CDR3 length equals 11 residues. Germline V gene lookup returns CDR1 DFQATT and CDR2 SNEGSKA (reference sequence). CDR3 protein: CSAGNRAEAFF. The DNA for the CDR3 is TGCAGTGCCGGGAACCGGGCTGAAGCTTTCTTT.

The V gene is TRBV7-8, the J gene TRBJ1-3, with D unresolved. The CDR3 length is 13 residues. Germline V gives CDR1 SGHVS, CDR2 FQNEAQ. V gave up 4 bases and J gave up 5 bases, with 9 bases separating them. The CDR3 bases are TGTGCCAGCAGCTCCAACTCACGAAACACCATATATTTT. This sequence encodes CASSSNSRNTIYF.

This chain joins TRBV7-9 and TRBJ1-5; 7 nucleotides line up with TRBD1. The CDR3 extends over 15 amino acids. Germline CDR1 is SEHNR and CDR2 is FQNEAQ (reference sequence). The V segment lost 6 bases and the J segment 9 bases; nucleotides outside the gene matches: 14. The CDR3 DNA follows: TGTGCCAGCAGTCCCGGGACAGTAGAAGGGCGGCCCCAGCATTTT. It yields the protein CASSPGTVEGRPQHF.